This TCR beta chain was captured in a study of T cell responses to AZD1222 COVID-19 vaccine (dated by TCRdb to about 2021). As for the study more broadly: TCR sequencing covered fewer than 250 trial participants: around 210 given two doses of AZD1222 and 26 given two doses of MenACWY control vaccine. Trial participants were enrolled by age into 18-55, 56-69 and 70-plus year subgroups, with approximately 150, 30 and 60 TCR-sequenced participants respectively. Overall results and qualifications from the work: After two AZD1222 doses, both the breadth and the depth of spike-specific TCRs were significantly higher than at day 0 and than in MenACWY recipients. Nearly half of unique spike-specific TCRs reportedly recognized epitopes outside regions mutated in the B.1.351 and B.1.1.7 variants. The vaccine-associated CD4 TCRs covered the entire spike protein, and the dominant responses fell in regions 160-218 and 743-854. Only a handful of AZD1222 recipients were SARS-CoV-2 seropositive at baseline, limiting conclusions about previously exposed vaccinees. Participants were mostly white British, with more females than males. The authors suggested clonal diversity may have been underestimated. The 56-69-year group was small, and its depth increase did not reach significance, likely because of low power. No day 14 peak-response samples were available, so repertoires were characterized only after the peak T cell response.

The meaning of the sample's time point label: about 28 days (+/-7) after the second vaccine dose. Because spike-specific TCR depth and breadth did not differ between the two schedules, AZD1222 recipients who got a second dose at roughly 4 weeks were pooled with those who got a second dose at roughly 12 weeks. Samples from vaccinated people were obtained from the UK trials COV001 and COV002, which included a single-blind randomized controlled phase 2/3 trial of AZD1222 (ChAdOx1 nCoV-19) in healthy adults. For TCRbeta chain sequencing, PBMC samples from trial participants were taken at day 0 and at day 28 after the second dose. The CDR3 regions of human TCRbeta chains were analyzed by immunosequencing. The study's own analysis went as follows. Repertoire TCRs were checked for matches against a reference library of SARS-CoV-2-specific TCRs that had been generated using the MIRA antigen-specificity platform. Breadth was defined as the fraction of unique TCRs that were SARS-CoV-2-associated. Depth was defined as the fraction of total T cells that were SARS-CoV-2-associated. Using the MIRA data, each spike-specific TCR was assigned both to the spike region to which the TCR was reactive and to a CD4 or CD8 class. Log10-transformed breadth and depth values were compared by one-way ANOVA with Sidak's multiple comparisons tests. The table comes from immuneACCESS by way of TCRdb, which keeps in-frame sequences with V and J called. Part of the clones is missing from these tables; in studies checked, under half for an unresolved V gene and the rest for unknown reasons. The V and J calls and clone size come from that table; D and trimming were worked out from the DNA. In all, the sample holds approximately 140,000 clones, and about nine tenths of those were seen once. Of the sample, 1.5% to 2% is held by the ten largest clones.

On this clone: The target of this receptor is not known. There are no base qualities to consult, and no much larger clone falls within one base.

V is cut by 1 base and J by 6 bases, and the space between the germline ends is 16 bases. CDR1 and CDR2 (MDHEN, SYDVKM) derive from the germline V gene. Counted from cysteine to phenylalanine, this CDR3 has 15 amino acids. The entry retains the CDR3 DNA only, 45 bases that are in frame from base 1. The specimen was peripheral blood, collected 28 days after the second AZD1222 dose. This receptor was identified in an adult who received the AZD1222 COVID-19 vaccine. The chain is assembled from TRBV28 and TRBJ2-7; the D call is possibly TRBD1 or TRBD2, each sharing 6 bases. The CDR3 loop reads CASSLSGAGLSEQYF. The base sequence is TGTGCCAGCAGTTTATCGGGGGCAGGCTTGAGCGAGCAGTACTTC.